This section outlines one TCR beta chain sequence together with its context. Its antigen is still unknown. These data come from a study of coeliac disease. Study-wide results and limits: Few TRB amino acid sequences were shared between samples; most were unique. Active celiac intraepithelial and lamina propria samples had lower TRB and TRG clonality than control samples. Intraepithelial and lamina propria fractions were not highly pure, so cross-contamination was possible. Unbiased detection of gliadin-specific T cells was judged not feasible with this approach.

Trimming took 5 bases from V and 7 from J, leaving 18 bases between them. This CDR3 has 14 residues. Germline lookup yields CDR1 MNHEY and CDR2 SMNVEV (reference sequence). Generated by immunoSEQ multiplex PCR, the TCRdb table keeps only in-frame clones and is missing some. The table shows around 4,100 clones, with approximately 71% occurring only once. J is TRBJ2-7 and V is TRBV27, with D tentatively TRBD1 (5 bases). The clonotype comes from a woman aged 18-35 years with active celiac disease. The sequenced sample consisted of intraepithelial lymphocytes from the gut. CDR3 sequence: CASSRQVTPGEQYF. In DNA form, the CDR3 reads TGTGCCAGCAGTCGCCAGGTGACCCCAGGGGAGCAGTACTTC.